The T cell receptor beta chain under discussion was sequenced for a study of blood T cells in healthy people across ages. Findings and limits, study-wide: The fall in TCR beta diversity per million T cells was roughly linear with age.

This clonotype was found a few times. The antigen is not known. Then a second PCR, running about 7 to 11 cycles, was carried out with a sample-barcoded 5' primer and a J-beta primer mix. MiXCR, applied by TCRdb to the 5' RACE reads, yields one record per CDR3 protein. Of more than 1,400,000 distinct CDR3 sequences detected, 42% appear once; the ten largest clones hold roughly 8.2%. The study isolated at least 6 million PBMCs from each sample. The V and J ends lost 4 bases and 7 bases respectively, with 13 bases between them. Germline CDR1 and CDR2: DFQATT and SNEGSKA (reference sequence). The CDR3 sequence is 13 residues long.

The specimen sequenced was blood. The sequence came from a woman in her late teens or twenties in good health. The chain links TRBV20-1 to TRBJ2-2; D may be TRBD1 or TRBD2 (5 bases each). The CDR3 reads CSAKRDVFGELFF. The DNA of the CDR3 is TGCAGTGCTAAACGGGACGTGTTCGGGGAGCTGTTTTTT.